These 10 T cell receptor beta chains were all obtained from the same sample, sequenced in a study of T-cell memory formation after mild COVID-19. MiXCR, run by TCRdb on the 5' RACE reads, gives a single entry per CDR3 protein. This table holds about 430,000 distinct CDR3 sequences, roughly 18% found once. The sequencing sample was made of PBMCs or a T cell subset sorted from them (not recorded which). These receptors were collected from a man aged 18 to 29 who had mild COVID-19 (a few samples of this study predate the infection). Cell type and time point are not known.

This clonotype was counted a few times. The rearrangement uses TRBV14 and TRBJ2-5, with TRBD2 identical over 7 bases. CDR1 is SGHDN and CDR2 is FVKESK in the germline V gene. CDR3 length: 15 residues. Trimming at V came to 4 bases and at J to 4 bases, leaving 9 bases not matched to a gene. CDR3 DNA sequence: TGTGCCAGCAGCCCCGCCCGGGGGGTGCGAGAGACCCAGTACTTC. Encoded protein: CASSPARGVRETQYF.

The chain recombines TRBV20-1 with TRBJ1-4, with D perhaps TRBD1 (6 bases). Germline assignment: CDR1 DFQATT and CDR2 SNEGSKA (reference sequence). The CDR3 covers 14 residues. The V end was cut by 5 bases, the J end by 7 bases, with 17 bases between. The CDR3 DNA follows: TGCAGTGCTCCTCCGGGACACAGGAGTGAAAAACTGTTTTTT. This gives the protein CSAPPGHRSEKLFF.

This chain uses TRBV6-6 with TRBJ2-3; a weak D match, TRBD2 (6 bases). Germline V gives CDR1 MNHNY, CDR2 SVGAGI (reference sequence). The CDR3 extends over 13 amino acids. V lost 8 bases and J lost 8, with 17 bases in between. The CDR3 sequence: CASSRDLSVTQYF. In nucleotides, the CDR3 is TGTGCCAGCTCGCGGGATCTCAGTGTTACGCAGTATTTT.

This clonotype was found many times. This chain uses TRBV7-8 with TRBJ2-5; D is possibly TRBD2 (6 bases). This CDR3 is built from 17 residues. Germline assignment: CDR1 SGHVS and CDR2 FQNEAQ. The ends were cut back, 1 base at V and 5 bases at J, with 20 bases in the middle. The CDR3 coding sequence is TGTGCCAGCAGCTTAGAATCCGGGACGCAAGGGAGGGAGACCCAGTACTTC. Protein sequence: CASSLESGTQGRETQYF.

Here the CDR3 DNA reads TGTGCCAGCAGCCCAGACACGGCGAGAGAGACCCAGTACTTC. Amino acids: CASSPDTARETQYF. The rearrangement links TRBV6-2 or TRBV6-3 to TRBJ2-5; no definite D call. Deletions cut 6 bases from V and 4 bases from J, with 15 bases between. The germline V gene has CDR1 MNHEY and CDR2 SVGEGT. This CDR3 comprises 14 residues.

The V and J genes are TRBV28 and TRBJ2-1, with 10 bases identical to TRBD2. The CDR3 loop spans 17 amino acids. V gave up 6 bases and J gave up 0 bases; unmatched junction bases: 8. Germline CDR1 and CDR2: MDHEN and SYDVKM. CDR3 region: CASSRGLAYSSYNEQFF. In nucleotides, the CDR3 is TGTGCCAGCAGCCGGGGACTAGCGTATAGCTCCTACAATGAGCAGTTCTTC.

The chain combines TRBV20-1 with TRBJ2-1; D is unresolved. V was cut by 6 bases and J by 7 bases, with 7 bases left in between. Germline CDR1 reads DFQATT; CDR2 reads SNEGSKA (reference sequence). The CDR3 length is 10 residues. As DNA, the CDR3 is TGCAGTGCGACCTTTAATGAGCAGTTCTTC. As protein: CSATFNEQFF.

The chain joins TRBV19 to TRBJ2-4; tentative D call: TRBD2 (6 bases). The germline V and J ends were trimmed by 3 bases and 1 base, with 7 bases remaining between them. Germline-derived CDR1 and CDR2 are LNHDA and SQIVND (reference sequence). The CDR3 loop spans 14 amino acids. The CDR3 nucleotides are TGTGCCAGTAGTATGGCGGGGGCCAAAAACATTCAGTACTTC. Protein: CASSMAGAKNIQYF.

This chain joins TRBV25-1 and TRBJ2-5; TRBD2 matches at 10 bases. Per the germline V gene, CDR1 is MGHDK and CDR2 is SYGVNS. V lost 4 bases to trimming and J lost 1 base; unmatched junction nucleotides: 3. This CDR3 is 15 amino acids long. The CDR3 DNA sequence: TGTGCCAGCAGTGGGCCTAGCGGGGGCCAAGAGACCCAGTACTTC. Translated, it gives CASSGPSGGQETQYF.

This clonotype turned up a few times. The chain is built from TRBV4-1 and TRBJ2-3; either TRBD1 or TRBD2 may supply D (6 bases each). CDR3 length equals 17 residues. Germline values: CDR1 MGHRA, CDR2 YSYEKL. V lost 1 base and J 7 bases, leaving 21 bases between the germline ends. The CDR3 reads CASSQGLLGGGVNTQYF. The CDR3 DNA sequence: TGCGCCAGCAGCCAAGGGCTTCTGGGGGGCGGGGTAAATACGCAGTATTTT.